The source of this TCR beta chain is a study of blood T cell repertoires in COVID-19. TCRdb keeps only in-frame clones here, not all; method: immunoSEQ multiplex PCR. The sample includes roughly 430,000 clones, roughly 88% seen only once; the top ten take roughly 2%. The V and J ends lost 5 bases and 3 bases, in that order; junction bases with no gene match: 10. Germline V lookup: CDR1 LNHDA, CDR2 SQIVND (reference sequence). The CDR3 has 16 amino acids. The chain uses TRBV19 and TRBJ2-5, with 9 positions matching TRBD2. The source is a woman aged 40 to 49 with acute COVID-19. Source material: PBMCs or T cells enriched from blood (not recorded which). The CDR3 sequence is CASSPTAAGGEETQYF. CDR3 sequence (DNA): TGTGCCAGTAGTCCGACCGCGGCGGGGGGGGAAGAGACCCAGTACTTC.